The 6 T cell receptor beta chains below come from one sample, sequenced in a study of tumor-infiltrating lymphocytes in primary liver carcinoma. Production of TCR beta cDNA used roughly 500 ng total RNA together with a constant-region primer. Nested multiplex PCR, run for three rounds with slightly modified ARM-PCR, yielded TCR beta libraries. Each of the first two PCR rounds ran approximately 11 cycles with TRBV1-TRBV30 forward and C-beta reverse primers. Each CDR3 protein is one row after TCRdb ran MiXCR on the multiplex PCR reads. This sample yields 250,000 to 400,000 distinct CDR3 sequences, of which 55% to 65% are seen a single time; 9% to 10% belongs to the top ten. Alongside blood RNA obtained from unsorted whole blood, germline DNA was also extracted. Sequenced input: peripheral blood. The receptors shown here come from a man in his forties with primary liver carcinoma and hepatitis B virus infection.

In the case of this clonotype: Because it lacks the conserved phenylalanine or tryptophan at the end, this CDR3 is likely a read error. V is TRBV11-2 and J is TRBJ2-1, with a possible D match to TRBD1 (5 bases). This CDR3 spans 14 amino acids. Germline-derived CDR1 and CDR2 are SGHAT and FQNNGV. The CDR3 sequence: CASSLSSLGHEQFL. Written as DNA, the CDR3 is TGTGCCAGTAGCTTGTCTAGTTTGGGGCATGAGCAGTTCTTA.

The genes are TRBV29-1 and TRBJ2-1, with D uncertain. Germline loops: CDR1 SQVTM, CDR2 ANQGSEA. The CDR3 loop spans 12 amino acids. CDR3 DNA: TGCGGGGAAACCGAACCAAAGAATGAGCAGTTCTTC. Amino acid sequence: CGETEPKNEQFF.

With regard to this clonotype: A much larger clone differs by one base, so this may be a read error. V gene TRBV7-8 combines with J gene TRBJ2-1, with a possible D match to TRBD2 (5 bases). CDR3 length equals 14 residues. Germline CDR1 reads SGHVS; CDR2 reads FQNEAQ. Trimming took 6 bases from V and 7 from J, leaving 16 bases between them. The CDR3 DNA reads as TGTGCCAGCAGTCGGTGGGGAGACCTTAATGAGCAGTTCTTC. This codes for CASSRWGDLNEQFF.

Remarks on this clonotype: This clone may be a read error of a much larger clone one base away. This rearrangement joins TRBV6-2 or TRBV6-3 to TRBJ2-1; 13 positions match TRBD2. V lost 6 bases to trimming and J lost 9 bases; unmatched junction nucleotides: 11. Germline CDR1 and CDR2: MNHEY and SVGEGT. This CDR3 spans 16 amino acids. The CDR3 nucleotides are TGTGCCAGCAGCAACCTCTGGACTAGCGGGAGCGGTGAGCAGTTCTTC. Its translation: CASSNLWTSGSGEQFF.

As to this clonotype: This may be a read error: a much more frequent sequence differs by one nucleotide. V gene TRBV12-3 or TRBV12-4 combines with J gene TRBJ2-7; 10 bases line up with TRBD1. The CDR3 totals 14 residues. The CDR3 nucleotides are TGTGCCAACAGTCGCGGGACAGGGGACTACGAGCAGTACTTC. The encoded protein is CANSRGTGDYEQYF.

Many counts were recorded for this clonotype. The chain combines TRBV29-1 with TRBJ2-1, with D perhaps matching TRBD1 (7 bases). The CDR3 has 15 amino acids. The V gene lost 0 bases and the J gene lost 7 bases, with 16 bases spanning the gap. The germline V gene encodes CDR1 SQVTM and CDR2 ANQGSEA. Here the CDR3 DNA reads TGCAGCGTTGAAGAATTCGCGCAGGGGGGAAATGAGCAGTTCTTC. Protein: CSVEEFAQGGNEQFF.